This TCR beta chain was captured in a study of long-term antiretroviral therapy in people with HIV. Study-wide results and caveats: All blood samples came from the years 2004 to 2017, possibly under older ART regimens.

Specimens carried 1-10 million cryopreserved PBMC before DNA extraction. Researchers report immunoSEQ v3.0 was run at survey level. TCRdb's table, derived via immunoSEQ multiplex PCR, lists solely in-frame clones and lacks some. In the table there are about 20,000 clones, 75% to 90% of which are singletons. On this clone itself: Its specificity is not known.

CDR1 and CDR2 from the germline V gene are SGHDN and FVKESK. The V end was cut by 4 bases, the J end by 2 bases, with 15 bases between. The CDR3 covers 16 residues. This chain joins TRBV14 and TRBJ2-1; TRBD2 might be the D (5 bases). This material consisted of unsorted PBMCs, taken 1.2 years after starting antiretroviral therapy. This TCR came from a woman in her 40s with HIV. The CDR3 DNA reads as TGTGCCAGCAGCCCCGCCGTAGCGAGAGCCTACAATGAGCAGTTCTTC. It specifies CASSPAVARAYNEQFF.